This TCR beta chain was identified in a study of CD8+CD57+ T cells in acquired aplastic anemia. Study details: Roughly 3.2 ug was the average amount of DNA from sorted CD4+ and CD8+ cells. Study observations and caveats: Overlapping CD8+ CDR3 repertoires of patients and controls contained around 30 shared sequences.

Concerning this clonotype: Its antigen is not known.

Using genomic DNA as the template, TCR beta VDJ and CDR3 profiling was carried out. Via MiXCR, TCRdb re-called the reads, giving one row per CDR3 protein. The sample carries about 160,000 distinct CDR3 sequences, approximately 40% recorded once. Germline loops: CDR1 SGHTA, CDR2 FQGTGA. The V end was cut by 1 base, the J end by 9 bases, with 8 bases between. This CDR3 has 12 residues. This chain connects TRBV7-3 to TRBJ2-3; D is uncertain. This TCR was recovered from a human donor in good health. Input material: sorted CD4+, CD8+, or CD8+CD57+ T cells (not recorded which) from PBMCs. The CDR3 sequence is CASSLNTGTQYF. The CDR3 DNA reads as TGTGCCAGCAGCTTAAACACCGGAACGCAGTATTTT.